Listed here are 13 T cell receptor beta chains from one sample, sequenced in a study of human T cells and chemical hapten exposure. Each CDR3 protein is one row after TCRdb ran MiXCR on the RACE reads. Among 300,000 to 400,000 distinct CDR3 sequences listed, 4.5% to 6% were seen once. Time point denoted: pre-sensitization, week 0. As for treatment: therapeutic diphenylcyclopropenone sensitization with weekly scalp DPC. The sequenced sample was whole blood, obtained in connection with sensitization to the hapten diphenylcyclopropenone (DPC). These receptors were collected from a woman aged 50 to 60 with alopecia areata. Some clones in this sample may be carry-over from other donors' samples.

There are many counts of this clonotype. Given the absence of the conserved phenylalanine or tryptophan at the CDR3 end, a read error is likely. No DNA is shown, since the ends of the CDR3 on it are uncertain; the CDR3 is the one TCRdb lists. The rearrangement links TRBV7-2 to TRBJ2-3; the table assigns TRBD2, which was not confirmed against the DNA. The CDR3 comprises 18 residues, both ends counted. Looked up from germline, CDR1 is SGHTA and CDR2 is FQGNSA. The CDR3 sequence: CASSSAGGRLAAQIRSTL.

This clonotype has more than one count but fewer than ten. The gene calls are TRBV30 and TRBJ1-1, with D possibly TRBD1 on 6 matching bases. This CDR3 is built from 15 residues. The V and J ends lost 1 base and 0 bases respectively, with 12 bases between them. The germline V gene encodes CDR1 GTSNPN and CDR2 SVGIG (reference sequence). The DNA for the CDR3 is TGTGCCTGGAGTGGCCTAGGGGGAATGAACACTGAAGCTTTCTTT. Its translation: CAWSGLGGMNTEAFF.

This clonotype was detected many times. The chain combines TRBV7-8 with TRBJ1-4; 8 bases agree with TRBD1. From germline, CDR1 is SGHVS and CDR2 FQNEAQ. The CDR3 has 15 residues. J lost 7 bases, V lost 0 bases, and 4 bases had no gene match. CDR3 DNA: TGTGCCAGCAGCTTAGCTGGACAGGGTCGTGAAAAACTGTTTTTT. It encodes CASSLAGQGREKLFF. The full variable domain, in which reference TRBV7-8 and TRBJ1-4 provide the parts outside the CDR3, is GAGVSQSPRYKVAKRGQDVALRCDPISGHVSLFWYQQALGQGPEFLTYFQNEAQLDKSGLPSDRFFAERPEGSVSTLKIQRTQQEDSAVYLCASSLAGQGREKLFFGSGTQLSVL.

In this sample, this clonotype turned up many times. The rearrangement links TRBV6-5 to TRBJ1-5; D gene uncertain. The CDR3 extends over 13 amino acids. Germline V gene data show CDR1 as MNHEY and CDR2 as SVGAGI. The ends were cut back, 5 bases at V and 0 bases at J, with 5 bases in the middle. The CDR3 protein is CASSQYSNQPQHF. The CDR3 DNA follows: TGTGCCAGCAGTCAGTATAGCAATCAGCCCCAGCATTTT.

J is TRBJ2-1 and V is TRBV6-2 or TRBV6-3, with 9 nucleotides matching TRBD2. Germline V gene data show CDR1 as MNHEY and CDR2 as SVGEGT. This CDR3 comprises 14 residues. The J segment lost 3 bases and the V segment lost 7 bases, leaving 4 bases of the junction unmatched. CDR3 DNA sequence: TGTGCCAGCAAGACTAGCGGTAACTACAATGAGCAGTTCTTC. Translation: CASKTSGNYNEQFF.

This clonotype showed up many times. The V and J genes are TRBV5-4 and TRBJ2-5, with 9 bases that match TRBD1. The CDR3 has 14 amino acids. Germline lookup yields CDR1 SGHNT and CDR2 YYREEE (reference sequence). Trimming removed 4 bases from V and 4 bases from J; junction bases left unmatched: 5. The CDR3, as DNA: TGTGCCAGCAGCATGGACAGGGGTCGAGAGACCCAGTACTTC. Translated, it gives CASSMDRGRETQYF.

The table lists this clonotype with a few counts. This rearrangement joins TRBV5-1 to TRBJ2-3; D call uncertain. V dropped 3 bases and J dropped 0 bases, with 8 bases sitting between them. This CDR3 is 14 amino acids long. Germline CDR1 reads SGHRS; CDR2 reads YFSETQ. This chain's CDR3 is CASSSTTSTDTQYF. The CDR3 region has the DNA TGCGCCAGCAGCTCGACGACTAGCACAGATACGCAGTATTTT. Variable domain in full (rest from reference TRBV5-1 and TRBJ2-3): KAGVTQTPRYLIKTRGQQVTLSCSPISGHRSVSWYQQTPGQGLQFLFEYFSETQRNKGNFPGRFSGRQFSNSRSEMNVSTLELGDSALYLCASSSTTSTDTQYFGPGTRLTVL.

This chain connects TRBV5-1 to TRBJ2-3; TRBD1 matches at 10 bases. This CDR3 spans 17 amino acids. CDR1 SGHRS and CDR2 YFSETQ come from the germline V gene. J was trimmed by 5 bases and V by 3 bases; bases with no gene match: 12. CDR3 DNA sequence: TGCGCCAGCAGCTCAGACAGGGGGCGTACCCGGAGAGATACGCAGTATTTT. Protein: CASSSDRGRTRRDTQYF.

This clonotype has more than one count but fewer than ten. This sequence joins TRBV7-9 and TRBJ2-3; D may be TRBD2 (5 bases). This CDR3 is built from 15 residues. The V and J ends lost 2 bases and 4 bases respectively, with 13 bases between them. The germline V gene has CDR1 SEHNR and CDR2 FQNEAQ (reference sequence). The CDR3 DNA reads as TGTGCCAGCAGCTTAAGGAGGATAGCGTCAGATACGCAGTATTTT. Translating it yields CASSLRRIASDTQYF.

V gene TRBV5-6 combines with J gene TRBJ2-2; TRBD2 agrees at 7 bases. Germline assignment: CDR1 SGHDT and CDR2 YYEEEE. The ends lost 2 bases at V and 2 bases at J; junction bases unmatched: 3. The CDR3 sequence is 15 residues long. Here the CDR3 DNA reads TGTGCCAGCAGCTTAAGCGGGGAAAACACCGGGGAGCTGTTTTTT. Residues: CASSLSGENTGELFF.

This clonotype was seen repeatedly, ten times or more. This sequence joins TRBV20-1 and TRBJ1-5; D is unclear. This CDR3 comprises 15 residues. The ends were cut back, 0 bases at V and 3 bases at J, with 12 bases in the middle. Germline V lookup: CDR1 DFQATT, CDR2 SNEGSKA (reference sequence). The CDR3 DNA reads TGCAGTGCTAGAGATTTGACCCTTCCCAATCAGCCCCAGCATTTT. This encodes CSARDLTLPNQPQHF.

This clonotype has at least ten counts. The chain carries TRBV12-3 or TRBV12-4 and TRBJ1-1, with 8 bases that match TRBD1. Unmatched junction bases numbered 13, after V lost 2 bases and J lost 5 bases. CDR3 length equals 17 residues. The CDR3 region has the DNA TGTGCCAGCAGTTTAAGACAGGGGTTTAGCAGGCTGACTGAAGCTTTCTTT. As protein: CASSLRQGFSRLTEAFF.

The chain recombines TRBV15 with TRBJ2-1, with D perhaps TRBD1 or TRBD2 (6 bases each). The V and J ends lost 5 bases and 2 bases respectively, with 16 bases between them. This CDR3 comprises 16 residues. Looked up from germline, CDR1 is LNHNV and CDR2 is YYDKDF (reference sequence). CDR3 loop: CATSPGGGRTYNEQFF. The CDR3 DNA follows: TGTGCCACCAGCCCCGGAGGGGGTCGGACCTACAATGAGCAGTTCTTC.